The 23 T cell receptor beta chains given below trace back to one sample, sequenced in a study of cytomegalovirus exposure and HLA in healthy donors. The PCR was carried out with 60 Vbeta primers and 13 Jbeta primers. Profiling relied on immunoSEQ multiplex PCR, and the TCRdb table lists in-frame clones only, not all of them. The data contain roughly 190,000 clones, roughly 79% of them singletons. Sequencing used PBMCs. The receptors derive from a woman in her twenties or thirties in good health and CMV-seropositive.

The V gene is TRBV28, the J gene TRBJ1-2; D possibly corresponds to TRBD1 (6 bases). V was cut by 5 bases and J by 7 bases, with 8 bases left in between. Germline loops: CDR1 MDHEN, CDR2 SYDVKM. This CDR3 contains 11 residues. The CDR3 protein is CASSPGVGYTF. As DNA, the CDR3 is TGTGCCAGCAGTCCAGGGGTTGGCTACACCTTC.

J is TRBJ1-5 and V is TRBV7-9; D not certain. The ends were cut back, 5 bases at V and 0 bases at J, with 11 bases in the middle. The CDR3 length is 15 residues. Germline V CDR1 and CDR2: SEHNR, FQNEAQ (reference sequence). This CDR3 reads CASSEGPNSNQPQHF. CDR3 DNA sequence: TGTGCCAGCAGCGAGGGCCCAAATAGCAATCAGCCCCAGCATTTT.

This clone was counted once. The rearrangement links TRBV7-9 to TRBJ1-2; D gene uncertain. Germline V lookup: CDR1 SEHNR, CDR2 FQNEAQ (reference sequence). Trimming stripped 2 bases from V and 8 bases from J, with 12 bases between. This CDR3 is 13 amino acids long. The CDR3 DNA follows: TGTGCCAGCAGCTTATCCGAGGTCCGGGGCTACACCTTC. This codes for CASSLSEVRGYTF.

By its share, this clone is medium-sized (0.01 to 0.1%). The chain couples TRBV27 to TRBJ1-1, with D unresolved. Germline CDR1 MNHEY, CDR2 SMNVEV (reference sequence). The CDR3 sequence is 13 residues long. V was clipped by 6 bases and J by 4 bases, with 12 bases between them. The CDR3 DNA is TGTGCCAGCAGATGGGGAGTATCCACTGAAGCTTTCTTT. Translated: CASRWGVSTEAFF.

The chain uses TRBV6-1 and TRBJ1-5; D perhaps matches TRBD1 (5 bases). V lost 7 bases to trimming and J lost 6 bases, with 16 bases between them. Germline loops: CDR1 MNHNS, CDR2 SASEGT. CDR3 length: 14 residues. The CDR3 loop reads CASKGQGMAQPQHF. As DNA, the CDR3 is TGTGCCAGCAAAGGGCAGGGAATGGCTCAGCCCCAGCATTTT.

In this sample, this clone turned up once. V is TRBV29-1 and J is TRBJ2-5; 7 nucleotides line up with TRBD1. The J call is in doubt because the DNA end fits TRBJ2-7 better. From germline, CDR1 is SQVTM and CDR2 ANQGSEA. The CDR3 is made up of 13 amino acids. As DNA, the CDR3 is TGCAGCGTGGGCCCAGACAGGGTCGCCGAGCAGTACTTC. Translating it yields CSVGPDRVAEQYF.

The gene calls are TRBV6-1 and TRBJ1-1; maybe TRBD1 (6 bases). This CDR3 has 14 residues. The V end was cut by 6 bases, the J end by 2 bases, with 13 bases between. The V gene's germline CDR1 is MNHNS and CDR2 SASEGT. The CDR3 sequence is CASSRHRDNTEAFF. CDR3 nucleotide sequence: TGTGCCAGCAGCCGGCACAGGGATAACACTGAAGCTTTCTTT.

This clone showed up just a few times. This chain uses TRBV9 with TRBJ2-3; the D gene is possibly TRBD2 (6 bases). The germline gives CDR1 SGDLS, CDR2 YYNGEE. The CDR3 has 15 amino acids. Trimming stripped 1 base from V and 0 bases from J, with 9 bases between. CDR3 in DNA: TGTGCCAGCAGCGTATCTAGCGCTAGCACAGATACGCAGTATTTT. It is translated as CASSVSSASTDTQYF.

This clone has just one count. The chain uses TRBV5-1 and TRBJ1-3, with TRBD1 matching 10 bases. Unmatched junction bases numbered 17, after V lost 3 bases and J lost 8 bases. The germline V gene has CDR1 SGHRS and CDR2 YFSETQ. CDR3 length equals 18 residues. CDR3 sequence reads: CASSSPGQGNPRRDTIYF. In nucleotides, the CDR3 is TGCGCCAGCAGCTCACCGGGACAGGGGAATCCTCGAAGAGACACCATATATTTT.

The CDR3 here is CAISESGSGGKNIQYF. CDR3 coding DNA: TGTGCCATCAGTGAGTCTGGCTCCGGGGGTAAAAACATTCAGTACTTC. The J gene is TRBJ2-4, the V gene TRBV10-3; D may be TRBD2 (6 bases). The V gene lost 0 bases and the J gene lost 4 bases, with 13 bases spanning the gap. The CDR3 extends over 16 amino acids. Germline-derived CDR1 and CDR2 are ENHRY and SYGVKD.

This clone was picked up one time. The J gene is TRBJ1-1, the V gene TRBV9; 7 bases align to TRBD1. The length of the CDR3 is 14 residues. V was clipped by 3 bases and J by 5 bases; unmatched bases: 7. Germline V lookup: CDR1 SGDLS, CDR2 YYNGEE. In nucleotides, the CDR3 is TGTGCCAGCAGCGCAGACAGGGCCGGAACTGAAGCTTTCTTT. Protein product: CASSADRAGTEAFF.

The chain is built from TRBV7-9 and TRBJ1-1; D perhaps matches TRBD1 (6 bases). The CDR3 length is 13 residues. Germline-derived CDR1 and CDR2 are SEHNR and FQNEAQ (reference sequence). V was cut by 1 base and J by 7 bases, with 10 bases left in between. CDR3 sequence (DNA): TGTGCCAGCAGCTTAGGGACAGTGGGTGAAGCTTTCTTT. Protein product: CASSLGTVGEAFF. Based on the CDR3 plus reference TRBV7-9 and TRBJ1-1, the full variable domain is DTGVSQNPRHKITKRGQNVTFRCDPISEHNRLYWYRQTLGQGPEFLTYFQNEAQLEKSRLLSDRFSAERPKGSFSTLEIQRTEQGDSAMYLCASSLGTVGEAFFGQGTRLTVV.

J is TRBJ2-7 and V is TRBV9; a weak D match, TRBD1 (6 bases). The CDR3 is 13 residues long. V lost 4 bases and J lost 5, with 13 bases in between. Germline V gene data show CDR1 as SGDLS and CDR2 as YYNGEE. CDR3 protein: CASSQHPGDEQYF. The DNA for the CDR3 is TGTGCCAGCAGCCAACATCCAGGGGACGAGCAGTACTTC.

The rearrangement uses TRBV27 and TRBJ2-7; 10 bases match TRBD1. The CDR3 has 16 amino acids. V lost 3 bases to trimming and J lost 2 bases; unmatched junction nucleotides: 7. Germline V lookup: CDR1 MNHEY, CDR2 SMNVEV (reference sequence). This CDR3 reads CASSFSGQGVTYEQYF. The CDR3 DNA reads as TGTGCCAGCAGTTTTTCCGGACAGGGGGTTACCTACGAGCAGTACTTC.

This clone was counted once. This specimen includes other DNA sequences encoding the same CDR3. This chain joins TRBV5-6 and TRBJ2-3; TRBD2 matches 7 bases. V trimming: 6 bases; J trimming: 0 bases; junction bases outside the gene matches: 10. This CDR3 has 16 residues. Germline CDR1 and CDR2: SGHDT and YYEEEE. The CDR3 loop is CASTLFGTTSTDTQYF. As DNA, the CDR3 is TGTGCCAGCACCCTGTTTGGGACTACCAGCACAGATACGCAGTATTTT.

This chain links TRBV5-5 with TRBJ1-2, with D possibly matching TRBD1 (6 bases). This CDR3 is 14 amino acids long. Trimming removed 2 bases from V and 0 bases from J, with 8 bases in between. Germline values: CDR1 SGHKS, CDR2 YYEKEE (reference sequence). The DNA for the CDR3 is TGTGCCAGCAGCTTAGGACAGCCTAACTATGGCTACACCTTC. Its protein is CASSLGQPNYGYTF. Looking up the rest from reference TRBV5-5 and TRBJ1-2 gives the full variable domain: DAGVTQSPTHLIKTRGQQVTLRCSPISGHKSVSWYQQVLGQGPQFIFQYYEKEERGRGNFPDRFSARQFPNYSSELNVNALLLGDSALYLCASSLGQPNYGYTFGSGTRLTVV.

The rearrangement links TRBV6-5 to TRBJ1-1, with D tentatively TRBD1 (5 bases). CDR3 length: 15 amino acids. Trimming removed 2 bases from V and 10 bases from J, with 20 bases in between. Looked up from germline, CDR1 is MNHEY and CDR2 is SVGAGI. The CDR3 DNA sequence: TGTGCCAGCAGTTACACCACCCAGATAGACAGAGGAGCTTTCTTT. It is translated as CASSYTTQIDRGAFF.

This chain uses TRBV5-6 with TRBJ2-7, with TRBD1 matching over 9 bases. Losses at the gene ends were 2 bases for V and 4 bases for J; bases not matched to a gene: 16. CDR1 and CDR2 (germline): SGHDT, YYEEEE. This CDR3 comprises 18 residues. CDR3 residues: CASSLYVPGTGNLYEQYF. The CDR3 DNA reads as TGTGCCAGCAGCTTATACGTGCCCGGGACAGGGAACCTTTACGAGCAGTACTTC.

The chain has TRBV5-4 and TRBJ1-1; D perhaps matches TRBD1 (5 bases). Germline loops: CDR1 SGHNT, CDR2 YYREEE (reference sequence). The V end was cut by 3 bases, the J end by 6 bases, with 15 bases between. This CDR3 contains 14 residues. This CDR3 reads CASSSTGRTSEAFF. The DNA of the CDR3 is TGTGCCAGCAGCTCAACAGGCAGAACATCTGAAGCTTTCTTT.

The V gene is TRBV18, the J gene TRBJ1-6; possibly TRBD1 for D (5 bases). V was trimmed by 3 bases and J by 8 bases, leaving 17 bases between them. The CDR3 extends over 16 amino acids. The germline gives CDR1 KGHSH, CDR2 LQKENI. The CDR3, as DNA: TGTGCCAGCTCACCCTCCACCATGACAGCTGATTCACCCCTCCACTTT. This sequence encodes CASSPSTMTADSPLHF.

This clone turned up a few times. The V and J genes are TRBV5-1 and TRBJ2-5; no definite D call. V lost 1 base, J lost 2 bases, and 9 bases lay in between. The CDR3 runs 14 residues. The germline gives CDR1 SGHRS, CDR2 YFSETQ. The CDR3 loop is CASSLMSLQETQYF. For the CDR3, the DNA is TGCGCCAGCAGCTTGATGTCGTTGCAAGAGACCCAGTACTTC.

The chain uses TRBV7-9 and TRBJ1-5, with no clear D. The CDR3 runs 15 residues. The germline CDR1 and CDR2 sequences are SEHNR and FQNEAQ (reference sequence). V was pared by 5 bases and J by 4 bases, with 15 bases between. The CDR3 region has the DNA TGTGCCAGCAGCCCCACAGATTCGGGGAATCAGCCCCAGCATTTT. As protein: CASSPTDSGNQPQHF.

The chain is built from TRBV2 and TRBJ1-6; D remains ambiguous. The germline V gene encodes CDR1 SNHLY and CDR2 FYNNEI. This CDR3 region has 15 residues. Trimming stripped 4 bases from V and 8 bases from J, with 15 bases between. CDR3 coding DNA: TGTGCCAGCAGTGGATGGGCCCCTCTTGATTCACCCCTCCACTTT. Its protein product is CASSGWAPLDSPLHF. Full variable domain (missing parts from reference TRBV2 and TRBJ1-6): EPEVTQTPSHQVTQMGQEVILRCVPISNHLYFYWYRQILGQKVEFLVSFYNNEISEKSEIFDDQFSVERPDGSNFTLKIRSTKLEDSAMYFCASSGWAPLDSPLHFGNGTRLTVT.